Shown below are 16 T cell receptor beta chains from a single sample sequenced in a study of blood T cell repertoires in COVID-19 (dated by TCRdb to the early 2020s). Library method: the immunoSEQ multiplex PCR assay. TCRdb's version of the immuneACCESS table is confined to in-frame rearrangements and falls short of the full clone set. An unresolved V gene accounts for under half of the shortfall where checked; the remainder is of unknown origin. The sample yields about 250,000 clones; about 85% were counted once. The ten largest account for around 2.9% of the sample. Sequencing was performed on PBMCs or T cells enriched from blood (not recorded which). The receptors shown here come from a woman aged 45-65 years who had recovered from COVID-19.

The V and J genes are TRBV28 and TRBJ1-5; D remains ambiguous. The CDR3 covers 12 residues. Germline values: CDR1 MDHEN, CDR2 SYDVKM. V was trimmed by 6 bases and J by 7 bases, leaving 10 bases between them. The CDR3 region is CASRRPGQPQHF. In nucleotides, the CDR3 is TGTGCCAGCAGACGACCAGGACAGCCCCAGCATTTT.

This clone was picked up one time. The genes are TRBV6-5 and TRBJ1-5; the D is unclear. Germline loops: CDR1 MNHEY, CDR2 SVGAGI. This CDR3 has 13 residues. V lost 2 bases, J lost 2 bases, and 4 bases lay in between. CDR3 bases: TGTGCCAGCAGTTACGAGGGCAATCAGCCCCAGCATTTT. This sequence encodes CASSYEGNQPQHF.

This rearrangement joins TRBV27 to TRBJ2-7, with TRBD2 matching 8 bases. CDR1 is MNHEY and CDR2 is SMNVEV in the germline V gene (reference sequence). This CDR3 has 14 amino acids. V lost 1 base and J lost 5; bases outside the gene matches: 4. CDR3 amino acids: CASSLYPGGDEQYF. CDR3 sequence (DNA): TGTGCCAGCAGTTTATATCCGGGAGGGGACGAGCAGTACTTC.

The rearrangement joins TRBV7-3 to TRBJ2-5; D might be TRBD1 (5 bases). Deletions cut 0 bases from V and 0 bases from J, with 11 bases between. From germline, CDR1 is SGHTA and CDR2 FQGTGA. This CDR3 spans 16 amino acids. CDR3 nucleotide sequence: TGTGCCAGCAGCTTAACGGCAGGGAAGTACCAAGAGACCCAGTACTTC. Translated, it gives CASSLTAGKYQETQYF. The full variable domain, completed using reference TRBV7-3 and TRBJ2-5, is GAGVSQTPSNKVTEKGKYVELRCDPISGHTALYWYRQSLGQGPEFLIYFQGTGAADDSGLPNDRFFAVRPEGSVSTLKIQRTERGDSAVYLCASSLTAGKYQETQYFGPGTRLLVL.

This clone showed up just once. The chain carries TRBV19 and TRBJ2-7, with D possibly matching TRBD2 (6 bases). This CDR3 has 16 amino acids. The ends were cut back, 6 bases at V and 2 bases at J, with 20 bases in the middle. Germline V gene data show CDR1 as LNHDA and CDR2 as SQIVND (reference sequence). The CDR3 DNA is TGTGCCAGTAGCGGCTTCTCCGGGACTCAAACCTACGAGCAGTACTTC. It codes for CASSGFSGTQTYEQYF.

This rearrangement joins TRBV5-5 to TRBJ2-1; 8 positions agree with TRBD2. CDR1 and CDR2 from the germline V gene are SGHKS and YYEKEE (reference sequence). The CDR3 is 16 residues long. The ends lost 2 bases at V and 0 bases at J; junction bases unmatched: 4. CDR3 amino acids: CASSLLSGSSYNEQFF. In DNA form, the CDR3 reads TGTGCCAGCAGCTTACTAAGCGGGAGCTCCTACAATGAGCAGTTCTTC.

The chain couples TRBV5-1 to TRBJ1-6; D possibly corresponds to TRBD1 (6 bases). The CDR3 totals 14 residues. CDR1 and CDR2 (germline): SGHRS, YFSETQ. V was clipped by 4 bases and J by 7 bases, with 12 bases between them. Here the CDR3 reads CASSMDSANSPLHF. CDR3 coding DNA: TGCGCCAGCAGCATGGACAGTGCCAATTCACCCCTCCACTTT.

This clone was detected a few times. The chain uses TRBV7-2 and TRBJ1-5; a weak D match, TRBD1 (5 bases). This CDR3 contains 15 residues. V was cut by 1 base and J by 2 bases, with 9 bases left in between. Germline CDR1 and CDR2: SGHTA and FQGNSA. The chain's CDR3 is CASSLDFRGNQPQHF. The DNA of the CDR3 is TGTGCCAGCAGCTTAGATTTCAGGGGCAATCAGCCCCAGCATTTT.

The genes are TRBV28 and TRBJ2-7, with 7 bases lining up with TRBD1. The germline gives CDR1 MDHEN, CDR2 SYDVKM. Losses at the gene ends were 6 bases for V and 0 bases for J; bases not matched to a gene: 8. The CDR3 runs to 15 residues. CDR3 in amino acids: CASSPTGDSSYEQYF. The CDR3 DNA is TGTGCCAGCAGCCCTACCGGGGACAGCTCCTACGAGCAGTACTTC.

This chain connects TRBV5-4 to TRBJ2-7, with TRBD2 matching over 12 bases. The length of the CDR3 is 16 residues. In germline, CDR1 is SGHNT, CDR2 YYREEE (reference sequence). The J segment lost 6 bases and the V segment lost 4 bases, leaving 11 bases of the junction unmatched. The chain's CDR3 is CASSPAPSGRAGEQYF. CDR3 nucleotide sequence: TGTGCCAGCAGCCCGGCCCCTAGCGGGAGGGCCGGCGAGCAGTACTTC.

The chain joins TRBV27 to TRBJ2-2, with D unresolved. Germline CDR1 MNHEY, CDR2 SMNVEV (reference sequence). CDR3 size: 15 residues. Trimming removed 1 base at V and 1 base at J, with 7 bases between. CDR3 DNA: TGTGCCAGCAGTTTATTTCCGGGGAACACCGGGGAGCTGTTTTTT. It is translated as CASSLFPGNTGELFF.

This clone was counted only a few times. This chain connects TRBV24-1 to TRBJ1-4; 8 nucleotides line up with TRBD1. The germline V gene has CDR1 KGHDR and CDR2 SFDVKD. The CDR3 totals 15 residues. Losses at the gene ends were 4 bases for V and 8 bases for J; bases not matched to a gene: 8. The CDR3 bases are TGTGCCACCAGTGAGCCGACAGGGGTAGGGGAAAAACTGTTTTTT. It yields the protein CATSEPTGVGEKLFF.

The V and J genes are TRBV5-1 and TRBJ2-2; D is perhaps TRBD1 (5 bases). Looked up from germline, CDR1 is SGHRS and CDR2 is YFSETQ. The CDR3 runs 14 residues. V lost 1 base, J lost 4 bases, and 8 bases lay in between. CDR3 amino acids: CASSLRQGTGELFF. CDR3 DNA: TGCGCCAGCAGCTTGCGCCAGGGCACCGGGGAGCTGTTTTTT.

The gene calls are TRBV4-1 and TRBJ2-3; 14 bases are a match to TRBD2. This CDR3 spans 17 amino acids. Germline V lookup: CDR1 MGHRA, CDR2 YSYEKL. The V gene end was trimmed by 3 bases and the J gene end by 4 bases; junction bases not matched to a gene: 6. CDR3 region: CASSHQGLAGAADTQYF. CDR3 in DNA: TGCGCCAGCAGCCATCAGGGACTAGCGGGAGCAGCAGATACGCAGTATTTT.

Many counts were recorded for this clone. V usage is TRBV30 and J usage is TRBJ1-4, with TRBD1 matching over 7 bases. Germline V gene data show CDR1 as GTSNPN and CDR2 as SVGIG (reference sequence). Trimming cost V 3 bases and J 10 bases; bases outside gene matches: 11. The CDR3 totals 14 residues. The CDR3 loop is CAWSAGTADLKLFF. As DNA, the CDR3 is TGTGCCTGGAGCGCCGGGACAGCAGATCTAAAACTGTTTTTT. Combining the CDR3 with reference TRBV30 and TRBJ1-4 gives the whole variable domain SQTIHQWPATLVQPVGSPLSLECTVEGTSNPNLYWYRQAAGRGLQLLFYSVGIGQISSEVPQNLSASRPQDRQFILSSKKLLLSDSGFYLCAWSAGTADLKLFFGSGTQLSVL.

The V and J genes are TRBV30 and TRBJ2-3, with TRBD1 as a possible D gene (6 bases). CDR1 and CDR2 from the germline V gene are GTSNPN and SVGIG (reference sequence). Deletions cut 3 bases from V and 3 bases from J, with 16 bases between. This CDR3 is 15 amino acids long. The CDR3 region is CAWSPGQTITDTQYF. As DNA, the CDR3 is TGTGCCTGGAGCCCGGGACAAACAATTACAGATACGCAGTATTTT.